This TCR beta chain was identified during a study of breast tumors, draining lymph nodes, adjacent tissues. TCRdb reprocessed the multiplex PCR reads via MiXCR and lists one record per CDR3 protein. The data contain about 230,000 distinct CDR3 sequences, about a third of them singletons. Breast cancer patients provided tissue from their axillary draining lymph nodes. V lost 5 bases to trimming and J lost 13 bases, with 15 bases between them. This CDR3 spans 12 amino acids. The receptor was isolated from a female donor with breast cancer. Some clones in this sample may be carry-over from other donors' samples. The rearrangement joins TRBV12-3 or TRBV12-4 to TRBJ1-3, with D perhaps matching TRBD1 (6 bases). Sequencing input: axillary lymph node tissue. The CDR3 DNA follows: TGTGCCAGCAGTGCCGGGACATTGGGGATATATTTT. It yields the protein CASSAGTLGIYF.